This T cell receptor (beta chain) was sequenced for a study of beta chain features in type 1 diabetes. This clone has a handful of counts. The target antigen is unknown. The study reverse transcribed the entire isolated RNA, so it sequenced expressed TCRB transcripts. Naive, central memory and regulatory T cell samples yielded around 3.9 million reads on average. Data came from immunoSEQ multiplex PCR; TCRdb stores just in-frame clones and leaves some out. The sample carries around 240,000 clones, roughly 17% recorded once. Study-wide findings and caveats: Insertions at VDJ junctions were less frequent in type 1 diabetes patients. These patients also deleted more nucleotides at the same junctions. A moderate, significant TCRB CDR3 shortening appeared in type 1 diabetes across four CD4+ subsets.

Germline V gives CDR1 SGDLS, CDR2 YYNGEE. The CDR3 runs 14 residues. Trimming shortened V by 3 bases and J by 0 bases, and 9 bases separated the two germline ends. This sequence originates from a man aged 25-40 years with type 1 diabetes. This chain links TRBV9 with TRBJ2-5; D may match TRBD1 or TRBD2 (5 bases each). Sequencing was performed on naive CD4+ T cells from blood. CDR3 in amino acids: CASSATGHQETQYF. CDR3 DNA: TGTGCCAGCAGCGCCACGGGACACCAAGAGACCCAGTACTTC.